This T cell receptor (beta chain) was sequenced for a study of breast tumors, draining lymph nodes, adjacent tissues. Study results and caveats: Compared with basal-like, luminal-like tumors shared significantly more repertoire with nontumor tissue.

TCRdb redid the calling of the multiplex PCR reads with MiXCR, one entry per CDR3 protein. Of 50,000 to 55,000 distinct CDR3 sequences listed, under 55% were seen once; the top ten hold 8% to 11%. This clonotype is labeled as medium-sized. Its antigen is unknown. Input material: breast tumor tissue. This TCR was recovered from a female donor with breast cancer. Some clones in this sample may be carry-over from other donors' samples.

CDR3 loop: CASSNQQGRVDEKLFF. CDR3 in DNA: TGTGCCAGTAGTAACCAACAGGGGAGGGTGGATGAAAAACTGTTTTTT. The chain carries TRBV19 and TRBJ1-4, with TRBD1 identical over 7 bases. Germline CDR1 LNHDA, CDR2 SQIVND (reference sequence). The CDR3 length is 16 residues. V dropped 4 bases and J dropped 6; count of bases not matched to a gene: 11.